Here is one TCR beta chain with its context. Its antigen is undetermined. CD45RO-negative, CCR7-positively selected cells formed the naive CD8 fraction, excluding terminally differentiated effector memory CD45RA+ cells. This sample was taken from a study of shared clonotypes between healthy human individuals. Findings of the study overall: Some clonotypes were shared by all four sorted-subset donors, while others were not shared. The non-shared ones had lower generation probabilities than the shared ones.

The CDR3 covers 12 residues. Germline V gives CDR1 MDHEN, CDR2 SYDVKM. V lost 1 base to trimming and J lost 9 bases, with 6 bases between them. Over several immunoSEQ plates, each subset's genomic DNA was distributed in even portions. TCRdb's copy holds only in-frame clones and misses some; the assay was immunoSEQ multiplex PCR. The sample includes 760,000 or so clones, around 96% of them seen just once. This rearrangement joins TRBV28 to TRBJ1-4; D unresolved. This clonotype originated in a man aged 30-40 years in good health. Sequencing used naive CD8+ T cells sorted from blood. The CDR3 spells CASSLFRKKLFF. As DNA, the CDR3 is TGTGCCAGCAGTTTATTTCGTAAAAAACTGTTTTTT.